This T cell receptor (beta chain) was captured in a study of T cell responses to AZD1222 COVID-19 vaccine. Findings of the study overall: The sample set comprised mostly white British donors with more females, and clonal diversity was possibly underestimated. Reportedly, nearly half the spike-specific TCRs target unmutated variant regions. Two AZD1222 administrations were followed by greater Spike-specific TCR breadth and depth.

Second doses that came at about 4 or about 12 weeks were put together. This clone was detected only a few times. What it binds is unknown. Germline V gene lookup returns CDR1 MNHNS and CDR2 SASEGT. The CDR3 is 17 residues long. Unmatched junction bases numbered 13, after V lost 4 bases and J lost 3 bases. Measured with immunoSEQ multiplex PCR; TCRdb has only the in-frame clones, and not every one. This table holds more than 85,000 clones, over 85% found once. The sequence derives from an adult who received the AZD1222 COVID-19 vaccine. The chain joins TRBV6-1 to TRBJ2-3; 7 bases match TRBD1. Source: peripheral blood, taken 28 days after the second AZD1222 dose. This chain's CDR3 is CASSAIPGGAETDTQYF. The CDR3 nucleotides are TGTGCCAGCAGTGCAATCCCAGGGGGTGCCGAGACAGATACGCAGTATTTT.